The sample holds one count of the clone carrying this T cell receptor (beta chain). The sample comes from a study of blood T cell repertoires in COVID-19. Whole-study context: Acute and convalescent COVID-19 samples came from the United States, Italy and Spain.

Sequencing was performed with immunoSEQ multiplex PCR; in TCRdb, only in-frame clones are kept and a portion is missing. The repertoire has roughly 380,000 clones, 75% to 90% of them found once; the top ten carry 1.5% to 1.8%. V was clipped by 1 base and J by 4 bases; unmatched bases: 6. This CDR3 contains 16 residues. Germline-derived CDR1 and CDR2 are MNHEY and SVGAGI. The chain carries TRBV6-5 and TRBJ1-4; TRBD1 matches at 7 bases. Input material: peripheral blood. This receptor was obtained from a middle-aged woman with COVID-19, enrolled during active disease. The CDR3 DNA reads TGTGCCAGCAGTTACTTTTCCAGGGGGAGTAATGAAAAACTGTTTTTT. It specifies CASSYFSRGSNEKLFF.